The next 32 T cell receptor beta chains were all read from a single sample in a study of blood T cell repertoires in COVID-19. Measured with immunoSEQ multiplex PCR; TCRdb has only the in-frame clones, and not every one. This sample has about 250,000 clones, with about nine tenths found just once. Sequencing input: PBMCs or T cells enriched from blood (not recorded which). The source is a man in his forties who had recovered from COVID-19.

The J gene is TRBJ2-5, the V gene TRBV7-2; tentative D call: TRBD2 (5 bases). Germline-derived CDR1 and CDR2 are SGHTA and FQGNSA. This CDR3 is built from 14 residues. V was cut by 0 bases and J by 5 bases, with 10 bases left in between. Here the CDR3 DNA reads TGTGCCAGCAGCTTAGCCACAGAGCGGGAGACCCAGTACTTC. Protein sequence: CASSLATERETQYF.

This chain links TRBV27 with TRBJ2-7, with 7 bases lining up with TRBD2. CDR3 length equals 13 residues. Germline V gene sequence: CDR1 MNHEY, CDR2 SMNVEV (reference sequence). The V gene end was trimmed by 6 bases and the J gene end by 6 bases; junction bases not matched to a gene: 8. The chain's CDR3 is CASRTTSELEQYF. CDR3 nucleotides: TGTGCCAGCAGAACTACTAGCGAGCTCGAGCAGTACTTC.

The V and J genes are TRBV5-6 and TRBJ2-3; tentatively, D is TRBD1 (6 bases). The V end was cut by 4 bases, the J end by 4 bases, with 16 bases between. The germline gives CDR1 SGHDT, CDR2 YYEEEE. The CDR3 runs to 15 residues. The CDR3, as DNA: TGTGCCAGCAGCCGGGCCGAAGGGGGTTCAGATACGCAGTATTTT. Encoded protein: CASSRAEGGSDTQYF.

The chain uses TRBV30 and TRBJ2-5; 8 bases map to TRBD2. J was trimmed by 6 bases and V by 1 base; bases with no gene match: 4. The germline gives CDR1 GTSNPN, CDR2 SVGIG (reference sequence). The CDR3 runs to 13 residues. The CDR3 sequence is CAWSGGGTQTQYF. The CDR3 nucleotides read TGTGCCTGGAGTGGCGGGGGGACACAGACCCAGTACTTC.

The chain links TRBV5-5 to TRBJ2-3, with unresolved D. Germline lookup yields CDR1 SGHKS and CDR2 YYEKEE (reference sequence). This CDR3 spans 15 amino acids. The V end lost 0 bases, the J end lost 4 bases, and 12 bases lay between the germline ends. CDR3 loop: CASSLVANTPDTQYF. Written as DNA, the CDR3 is TGTGCCAGCAGCTTGGTAGCTAATACCCCAGATACGCAGTATTTT.

This chain links TRBV11-2 with TRBJ1-1; D unclear. Germline values: CDR1 SGHAT, CDR2 FQNNGV. The CDR3 has 14 amino acids. V was shortened by 1 base and J by 5 bases, with 11 bases between the two germline ends. CDR3 DNA sequence: TGTGCCAGCAGCTTAGCGGGAGGGTGGACTGAAGCTTTCTTT. Translation gives CASSLAGGWTEAFF.

The chain joins TRBV5-1 to TRBJ2-2, with 10 bases matching TRBD1. The CDR3 runs 15 residues. Unmatched junction bases numbered 6, after V lost 6 bases and J lost 4 bases. Germline CDR1 and CDR2: SGHRS and YFSETQ. CDR3 sequence (DNA): TGCGCCAGCACTCGACAGGGGGCTGTCACCGGGGAGCTGTTTTTT. This translates into CASTRQGAVTGELFF.

The chain's CDR3 is CASSPPGQGAYEQYF. The DNA of the CDR3 is TGTGCCAGCAGCCCCCCCGGACAGGGCGCCTACGAGCAGTACTTC. The chain couples TRBV28 to TRBJ2-7, with 8 bases aligning to TRBD1. V shed 6 bases, J shed 2 bases, and the junction held 9 bases outside the gene matches. The length of the CDR3 is 15 residues. CDR1 is MDHEN and CDR2 is SYDVKM in the germline V gene.

The chain recombines TRBV19 with TRBJ1-1; 7 bases line up with TRBD1. Germline lookup yields CDR1 LNHDA and CDR2 SQIVND (reference sequence). CDR3 length: 14 amino acids. J gave up 1 base and V 3 bases, and 2 bases lay outside the gene matches. Here the CDR3 reads CASSMGTENTEAFF. The CDR3, as DNA: TGTGCCAGTAGTATGGGGACAGAGAACACTGAAGCTTTCTTT. The full variable domain, completed using reference TRBV19 and TRBJ1-1, is DGGITQSPKYLFRKEGQNVTLSCEQNLNHDAMYWYRQDPGQGLRLIYYSQIVNDFQKGDIAEGYSVSREKKESFPLTVTSAQKNPTAFYLCASSMGTENTEAFFGQGTRLTVV.

This chain links TRBV10-3 with TRBJ2-7; the match to TRBD1 covers 9 bases. Germline trimming cut 0 bases from V and 6 bases from J; bases unmatched to any gene: 6. This CDR3 comprises 15 residues. The germline V gene encodes CDR1 ENHRY and CDR2 SYGVKD. The CDR3 spells CAISESGTGSVEQYF. In nucleotides, the CDR3 is TGTGCCATCAGTGAGTCCGGGACAGGGTCGGTCGAGCAGTACTTC.

The chain joins TRBV5-1 to TRBJ2-7; no definite D call. Looked up from germline, CDR1 is SGHRS and CDR2 is YFSETQ. The CDR3 sequence is 13 residues long. V was cut by 0 bases and J by 1 base, with 5 bases left in between. As DNA, the CDR3 is TGCGCCAGCAGCTTGGACACGTCCTACGAGCAGTACTTC. Translation gives CASSLDTSYEQYF.

This clone showed up just once. This chain connects TRBV6-7 to TRBJ1-4; tentative D call: TRBD1 (5 bases). TRBV6-7 is an ORF; its function is uncertain. The CDR3 extends over 11 amino acids. V lost 7 bases and J 13 bases, leaving 13 bases between the germline ends. The CDR3 DNA sequence: TGTGCCAGCACGGGAGACGGGGGACTGTTTTTT. This sequence encodes CASTGDGGLFF.

V usage is TRBV28 and J usage is TRBJ2-3; D possibly corresponds to TRBD2 (6 bases). V was cut by 10 bases and J by 2 bases, with 16 bases left in between. Per the germline V gene, CDR1 is MDHEN and CDR2 is SYDVKM. The CDR3 is made up of 14 amino acids. CDR3 amino acids: CATDDGGDTDTQYF. The CDR3, as DNA: TGTGCCACAGACGACGGCGGGGACACAGATACGCAGTATTTT. The full variable domain, in which reference TRBV28 and TRBJ2-3 provide the parts outside the CDR3, is DVKVTQSSRYLVKRTGEKVFLECVQDMDHENMFWYRQDPGLGLRLIYFSYDVKMKEKGDIPEGYSVSREKKERFSLILESASTNQTSMYLCATDDGGDTDTQYFGPGTRLTVL.

The V call is TRBV30, the J call TRBJ1-1; 8 bases fit TRBD1. From germline, CDR1 is GTSNPN and CDR2 SVGIG (reference sequence). The CDR3 extends over 12 amino acids. V dropped 4 bases and J dropped 6; count of bases not matched to a gene: 4. DNA of the CDR3: TGTGCCTGGAATCCCAGGGGGCCTGAAGCTTTCTTT. Residues: CAWNPRGPEAFF.

The chain uses TRBV12-3 or TRBV12-4 and TRBJ1-2, with D maybe TRBD1 (5 bases). The CDR3 sequence is 13 residues long. V dropped 7 bases and J dropped 8 bases, with 17 bases sitting between them. CDR3 in amino acids: CASTPGLTGGYTF. The CDR3 DNA is TGTGCCAGCACCCCAGGGCTGACGGGCGGCTACACCTTC.

The chain carries TRBV9 and TRBJ2-7; 9 nucleotides line up with TRBD2. This CDR3 region has 14 residues. With V trimmed by 4 bases and J by 4 bases, 6 bases remained unmatched. Germline CDR1 SGDLS, CDR2 YYNGEE. The chain's CDR3 is CASSFNLAGYEQYF. CDR3 in DNA: TGTGCCAGCAGCTTCAACCTAGCGGGATACGAGCAGTACTTC.

CDR3 region: CASRTIAGSSYNEQFF. The CDR3 DNA is TGTGCCAGCAGAACTATAGCGGGGAGCTCCTACAATGAGCAGTTCTTC. V and J are TRBV5-5 and TRBJ2-1; TRBD2 matches 8 bases. Germline V lookup: CDR1 SGHKS, CDR2 YYEKEE (reference sequence). There are 16 residues in the CDR3. Trimming took 5 bases from V and 0 from J; bases not matched to a gene: 7.

This rearrangement joins TRBV5-1 to TRBJ1-4; TRBD1 matches 8 bases. V lost 0 bases and J lost 8; bases outside the gene matches: 9. CDR3 length: 16 amino acids. Germline V gene data show CDR1 as SGHRS and CDR2 as YFSETQ. The CDR3 coding sequence is TGCGCCAGCAGCTTGGGAGGACAGGGCGGCAGGGAAAAACTGTTTTTT. Amino acid sequence: CASSLGGQGGREKLFF.

The chain joins TRBV27 to TRBJ1-2, with 8 bases that match TRBD1. CDR3 size: 15 residues. V was clipped by 2 bases and J by 5 bases; unmatched bases: 7. Germline assignment: CDR1 MNHEY and CDR2 SMNVEV (reference sequence). Written as DNA, the CDR3 is TGTGCCAGCAGTTTACTAACAGGGGGGACGTATGGCTACACCTTC. Protein product: CASSLLTGGTYGYTF.

The genes are TRBV7-6 and TRBJ2-3; the D is unclear. Trimming left V 4 bases short and J 0 bases short, with 2 bases between. Per germline, CDR1 SGHVS and CDR2 FNYEAQ. This CDR3 spans 12 amino acids. The CDR3 reads CASSSSTDTQYF. CDR3 nucleotide sequence: TGTGCCAGCAGCTCGAGCACAGATACGCAGTATTTT.

The chain combines TRBV6-1 with TRBJ1-1; unclear D gene. Germline V gene data show CDR1 as MNHNS and CDR2 as SASEGT. The CDR3 is 16 amino acids. Trimming cost V 0 bases and J 4 bases, with 15 bases left between them. In DNA, the CDR3 is TGTGCCAGCAGTGAAGCGCTTCTTCCCCCCGGCACTGAAGCTTTCTTT. Its translation is CASSEALLPPGTEAFF.

The J gene is TRBJ2-7, the V gene TRBV24-1; 10 bases map to TRBD1. Germline CDR1 reads KGHDR; CDR2 reads SFDVKD. Trimming at V came to 7 bases and at J to 2 bases, leaving 7 bases not matched to a gene. The CDR3 loop spans 15 amino acids. CDR3 in amino acids: CATRNRDRGPYEQYF. In nucleotides, the CDR3 is TGTGCCACCAGAAACCGGGACAGGGGACCCTACGAGCAGTACTTC.

The chain joins TRBV5-1 to TRBJ2-3; D unclear. The CDR3 spans 16 residues. Germline V gene data show CDR1 as SGHRS and CDR2 as YFSETQ. Trimming pared 2 bases from V and 1 base from J, leaving 14 bases between. CDR3 region: CASSFLSQAGTDTQYF. CDR3 DNA: TGCGCCAGCAGCTTTTTGAGTCAGGCTGGCACAGATACGCAGTATTTT.

The rearrangement uses TRBV2 and TRBJ1-5; 9 bases line up with TRBD1. From germline, CDR1 is SNHLY and CDR2 FYNNEI. V shed 5 bases, J shed 2 bases, and the junction held 4 bases outside the gene matches. The CDR3 extends over 15 amino acids. DNA for the CDR3: TGTGCCAGCAGTAAGCGGACAGGGGGCAATCAGCCCCAGCATTTT. It encodes CASSKRTGGNQPQHF.

This clone was picked up a small number of times. V and J are TRBV7-8 and TRBJ1-2; 8 bases agree with TRBD1. J lost 4 bases, V lost 0 bases, and 7 bases had no gene match. Looked up from germline, CDR1 is SGHVS and CDR2 is FQNEAQ. This CDR3 is built from 16 residues. This CDR3 is CASSLASGGSGYGYTF. The CDR3 nucleotides read TGTGCCAGCAGCTTAGCGTCAGGGGGCAGTGGCTATGGCTACACCTTC.

This chain joins TRBV11-1 and TRBJ1-1; D remains ambiguous. The germline V gene encodes CDR1 SGHAT and CDR2 FQDESV (reference sequence). CDR3 length: 14 amino acids. Trimming left V 5 bases short and J 0 bases short, with 10 bases between. CDR3 in amino acids: CASSTRRVNTEAFF. DNA of the CDR3: TGTGCCAGCAGCACCCGCCGGGTGAACACTGAAGCTTTCTTT.

The rearrangement joins TRBV12-3 or TRBV12-4 to TRBJ1-2; D possibly corresponds to TRBD1 (5 bases). The V gene lost 6 bases and the J gene lost 4 bases, with 12 bases spanning the gap. The CDR3 spans 13 residues. The CDR3: CASRTGLSYGYTF. In nucleotides, the CDR3 is TGTGCCAGCAGGACGGGACTGAGCTATGGCTACACCTTC.

The gene calls are TRBV18 and TRBJ2-7; 8 nucleotides align to TRBD2. Unmatched junction bases numbered 8, after V lost 3 bases and J lost 4 bases. This CDR3 has 15 amino acids. Germline CDR1 is KGHSH and CDR2 is LQKENI. In DNA form, the CDR3 reads TGTGCCAGCTCACCTCCTAGCGGGCGAGCTTACGAGCAGTACTTC. Translating gives CASSPPSGRAYEQYF.

The chain is built from TRBV13 and TRBJ2-7; possible D gene TRBD2, 5 bases. CDR1 is PRHDT, CDR2 FYEKMQ, per germline (reference sequence). CDR3 length equals 13 residues. V lost 5 bases and J lost 4, with 12 bases in between. The DNA for the CDR3 is TGTGCCAGCAGCCCACTCGGGGAGTACGAGCAGTACTTC. Its translation is CASSPLGEYEQYF.

As DNA, the CDR3 is TGTGCCACCAGCAGAGGTGACAGGGACCTACCCTCGCAGTACTTC. Protein sequence: CATSRGDRDLPSQYF. The chain joins TRBV15 to TRBJ2-7, with TRBD1 identical over 7 bases. CDR3 length equals 15 residues. J gave up 9 bases and V 1 base, and 12 bases lay outside the gene matches. CDR1 and CDR2 (germline): LNHNV, YYDKDF (reference sequence).

The chain combines TRBV5-4 with TRBJ1-2; 8 nucleotides align to TRBD1. CDR1 and CDR2 (germline): SGHNT, YYREEE (reference sequence). J gave up 9 bases and V 0 bases, and 16 bases lay outside the gene matches. There are 17 residues in the CDR3. Written as DNA, the CDR3 is TGTGCCAGCAGCTTGGGGGGAGGGACAGGCACATCTATGAGCTACACCTTC. Translation gives CASSLGGGTGTSMSYTF.

This rearrangement joins TRBV2 to TRBJ1-5; TRBD1 matches at 7 bases. The CDR3 extends over 14 amino acids. The V gene's germline CDR1 is SNHLY and CDR2 FYNNEI. J lost 6 bases, V lost 0 bases, and 2 bases had no gene match. The CDR3 here is CASSEATGRQPQHF. In DNA form, the CDR3 reads TGTGCCAGCAGTGAAGCGACAGGGCGTCAGCCCCAGCATTTT.